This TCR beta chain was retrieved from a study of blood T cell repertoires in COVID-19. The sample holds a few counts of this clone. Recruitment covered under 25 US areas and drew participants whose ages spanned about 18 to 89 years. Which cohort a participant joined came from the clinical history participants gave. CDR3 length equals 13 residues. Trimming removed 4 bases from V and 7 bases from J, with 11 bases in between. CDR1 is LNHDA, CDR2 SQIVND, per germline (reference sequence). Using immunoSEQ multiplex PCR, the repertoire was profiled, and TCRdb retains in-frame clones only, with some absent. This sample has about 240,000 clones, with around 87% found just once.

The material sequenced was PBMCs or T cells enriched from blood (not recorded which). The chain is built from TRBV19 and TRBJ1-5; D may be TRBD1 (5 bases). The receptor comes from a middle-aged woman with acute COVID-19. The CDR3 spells CASSTGSPQPQHF. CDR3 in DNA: TGTGCCAGTAGTACAGGGTCACCCCAGCCCCAGCATTTT.